This T cell receptor beta chain was identified in a study of T-cell reconstitution after alpha-beta-depleted transplantation in children. The study's findings and limits: By about two months after transplant, alpha-beta T cells reportedly arose from several hundred graft clones that had expanded. Newly produced T cells mostly accounted for T-cell counts and diversity one year post-transplant.

During its preparation, the TCRbeta library received unique molecular identifiers. A single record per CDR3 protein comes from TCRdb applying MiXCR to the PCR reads. The table shows about 600,000 distinct CDR3 sequences, with approximately 12% occurring only once. V lost 5 bases, J lost 2 bases, and 10 bases lay in between. CDR3 length: 14 residues. The germline CDR1 and CDR2 sequences are SEHNR and FQNEAQ (reference sequence). On this clonotype itself: Its target is unknown.

The clonotype originates from a male patient between 10 and 17 years old who had a stem cell transplant for acute myeloid leukemia, so the T cells may come from the graft donor. The rearrangement joins TRBV7-9 to TRBJ2-1; D is perhaps TRBD1 or TRBD2 (5 bases each). Sequencing was performed on PBMCs, mostly from graft donor cells, taken 360 days after TCRalphabeta/CD19-depleted stem cell transplant. The DNA of the CDR3 is TGTGCCAGCAGCATTGGGGACCCCTACAATGAGCAGTTCTTC. Protein product: CASSIGDPYNEQFF.